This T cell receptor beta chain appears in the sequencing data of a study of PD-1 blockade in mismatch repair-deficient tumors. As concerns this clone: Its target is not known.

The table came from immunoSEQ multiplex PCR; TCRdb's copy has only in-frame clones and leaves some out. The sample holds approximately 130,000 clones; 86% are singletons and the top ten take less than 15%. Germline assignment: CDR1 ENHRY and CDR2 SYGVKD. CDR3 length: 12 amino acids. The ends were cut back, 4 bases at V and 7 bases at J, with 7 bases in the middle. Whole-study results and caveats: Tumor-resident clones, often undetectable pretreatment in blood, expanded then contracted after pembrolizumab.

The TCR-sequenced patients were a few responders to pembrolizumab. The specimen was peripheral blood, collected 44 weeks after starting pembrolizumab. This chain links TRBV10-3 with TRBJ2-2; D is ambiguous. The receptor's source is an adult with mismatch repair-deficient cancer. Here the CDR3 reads CAISASVGELFF. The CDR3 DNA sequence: TGTGCCATCAGTGCCTCCGTCGGGGAGCTGTTTTTT.